The source of this T cell receptor (beta chain) is a study of human T cells and chemical hapten exposure. Time point indicated: patch test 1, 2 weeks after DPC sensitization. Treatment meaning: therapeutic diphenylcyclopropenone sensitization with weekly scalp DPC. MiXCR, run by TCRdb on the RACE reads, gives a single entry per CDR3 protein. The table has 340,000 or so distinct CDR3 sequences, under 9% seen once; the top ten hold 7.5% to 9%. The length of the CDR3 is 14 residues. Trimming cost V 2 bases and J 0 bases, with 8 bases left between them. Per germline, CDR1 SGHDT and CDR2 YYEEEE. The starting material was whole blood, obtained in connection with sensitization to the hapten diphenylcyclopropenone (DPC). The chain links TRBV5-6 to TRBJ2-5, with a tentative D call TRBD2 (5 bases). This clonotype originated in a young woman with alopecia areata. Some clones in this sample may be carry-over from other donors' samples. CDR3 DNA: TGTGCCAGCAGCTTTTTGCGGGACCAAGAGACCCAGTACTTC. This codes for CASSFLRDQETQYF.